There are a few counts of the clone carrying this T cell receptor (beta chain). The antigen remains undetermined. This specimen belongs to a study of blood T cells in healthy people across ages. Overall study results and limits: Diversity estimated from one million T cells was considered an underestimate.

The use of a sample-barcoded 5' primer and a J-beta primer mix characterized a second PCR of roughly 6 to 11 cycles. TCRdb independently ran MiXCR on the 5' RACE reads; one entry per CDR3 protein. The sample holds about 1.5 million distinct CDR3 sequences, roughly 40% seen once. In each sample, at least 7 million PBMCs were isolated. Trimming took off 4 bases at V and 15 bases at J, with 16 bases between the two ends. This CDR3 comprises 12 residues. CDR1 and CDR2 (germline): LGHDT, YNNKEL (reference sequence). The V and J genes are TRBV3-1 and TRBJ2-1; a possible D gene is TRBD1 (5 bases). The receptor was derived from a woman younger than 30 in good health. Sequenced sample: blood. In DNA form, the CDR3 reads TGTGCCAGCAGCCCCAACCGACAGAGGCGGTTCTTC. Its protein product is CASSPNRQRRFF.